This T cell receptor (beta chain) was recovered during a study of OX40 agonist ivuxolimab in advanced cancers. Study context: It was permissible to have had prior anti-PD-1, anti-PD-L1 or anti-CTLA-4 therapy, and over 35% had some.

About this clone itself: The antigen is unknown.

Produced via immunoSEQ multiplex PCR; TCRdb's table is partial and in-frame only. The table shows tens of thousands of clones, with roughly 89% occurring only once. Whole-study findings and limits: Partial responders treated at 0.1-3.0 mg/kg exhibited clonal expansion among the lowest measured.

The TCR comes from an adult with an advanced solid tumor such as melanoma, head and neck, liver or kidney cancer. This specimen consisted of CD4+ or CD8+ T cells sorted from blood, obtained in a trial of the OX40 agonist ivuxolimab.

CDR3 residues: CASSILDGYEQYF. CDR3 nucleotides: TGTGCCAGTAGTATTCTGGACGGCTACGAGCAGTACTTC. This sequence joins TRBV19 and TRBJ2-7; D ambiguous. Between the trimmed V and J ends, which lost 3 bases and 3 bases, there was a span of 9 bases. The CDR3 loop spans 13 amino acids. CDR1 is LNHDA and CDR2 is SQIVND in the germline V gene (reference sequence).